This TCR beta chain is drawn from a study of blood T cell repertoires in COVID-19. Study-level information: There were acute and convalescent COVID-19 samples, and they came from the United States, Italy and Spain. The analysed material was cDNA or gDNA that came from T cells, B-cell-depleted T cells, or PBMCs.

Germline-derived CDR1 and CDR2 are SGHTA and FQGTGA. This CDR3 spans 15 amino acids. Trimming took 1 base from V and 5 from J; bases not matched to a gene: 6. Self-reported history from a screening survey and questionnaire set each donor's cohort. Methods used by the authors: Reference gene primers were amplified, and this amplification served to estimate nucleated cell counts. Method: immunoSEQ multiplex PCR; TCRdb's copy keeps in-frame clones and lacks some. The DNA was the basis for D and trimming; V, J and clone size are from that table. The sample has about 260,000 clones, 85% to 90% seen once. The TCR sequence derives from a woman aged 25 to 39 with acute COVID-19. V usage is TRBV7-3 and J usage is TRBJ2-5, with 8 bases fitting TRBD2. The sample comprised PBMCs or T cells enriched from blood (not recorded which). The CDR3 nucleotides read TGTGCCAGCAGCTTAATGTCGGGGGGGTCGGAGACCCAGTACTTC. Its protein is CASSLMSGGSETQYF. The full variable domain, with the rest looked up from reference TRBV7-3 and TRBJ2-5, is GAGVSQTPSNKVTEKGKYVELRCDPISGHTALYWYRQSLGQGPEFLIYFQGTGAADDSGLPNDRFFAVRPEGSVSTLKIQRTERGDSAVYLCASSLMSGGSETQYFGPGTRLLVL.